A single sample gave rise to the 20 T cell receptor beta chains below, sequenced in a study of cytomegalovirus exposure and HLA in healthy donors. TCRdb's copy holds only in-frame clones and misses some; the assay was immunoSEQ multiplex PCR. The sample holds 150,000 to 200,000 clones, roughly 85% seen once. Specimen: PBMCs. The receptors here all came from a man between 18 and 29 years old in good health and CMV-seropositive.

V gene TRBV18 combines with J gene TRBJ1-2; TRBD1 aligns across 7 bases. V gave up 0 bases and J gave up 4 bases; unmatched junction bases: 2. This CDR3 is built from 14 residues. Per germline, CDR1 KGHSH and CDR2 LQKENI. CDR3 DNA sequence: TGTGCCAGCTCACCACCCGACAGGGTCTATGGCTACACCTTC. Translating gives CASSPPDRVYGYTF.

The CDR3 is CASSLRTGVSGELFF. Here the CDR3 DNA reads TGTGCCAGCAGCCTGAGGACAGGGGTTAGCGGGGAGCTGTTTTTT. The chain couples TRBV2 to TRBJ2-2, with TRBD1 matching 9 bases. There are 15 residues in the CDR3. The ends lost 6 bases at V and 7 bases at J; junction bases unmatched: 9. CDR1 SNHLY and CDR2 FYNNEI come from the germline V gene. Filled out from reference TRBV2 and TRBJ2-2, the complete variable domain reads EPEVTQTPSHQVTQMGQEVILRCVPISNHLYFYWYRQILGQKVEFLVSFYNNEISEKSEIFDDQFSVERPDGSNFTLKIRSTKLEDSAMYFCASSLRTGVSGELFFGEGSRLTVL.

The CDR3 sequence is CASTEQGLQETQYF. CDR3 DNA sequence: TGTGCCAGCACCGAACAGGGGCTCCAAGAGACCCAGTACTTC. The chain is built from TRBV6-1 and TRBJ2-5; 7 bases are shared with TRBD1. V shed 7 bases, J shed 1 base, and the junction held 6 bases outside the gene matches. The CDR3 covers 14 residues. Germline V gene data show CDR1 as MNHNS and CDR2 as SASEGT.

The chain uses TRBV5-1 and TRBJ2-3; TRBD2 matches 7 bases. Germline lookup yields CDR1 SGHRS and CDR2 YFSETQ. The CDR3 sequence is 16 residues long. The trim removed 4 bases at V and 3 bases at J, leaving 11 bases unmatched. The CDR3, as DNA: TGCGCCAGCAGCCTCTGGGGGGGAGAAGGGACAGATACGCAGTATTTT. It encodes CASSLWGGEGTDTQYF.

V is TRBV9 and J is TRBJ1-5; 7 bases agree with TRBD1. V lost 0 bases, J lost 4 bases, and 4 bases stayed unmatched. The CDR3 covers 15 residues. CDR1 SGDLS and CDR2 YYNGEE come from the germline V gene. The chain's CDR3 is CASSVGQGTNQPQHF. The CDR3 coding sequence is TGTGCCAGCAGCGTAGGACAGGGCACAAATCAGCCCCAGCATTTT.

The chain combines TRBV28 with TRBJ2-2; 7 bases line up with TRBD2. The germline V gene has CDR1 MDHEN and CDR2 SYDVKM. V trimming: 4 bases; J trimming: 0 bases; junction bases outside the gene matches: 8. The CDR3 spans 17 residues. The CDR3 sequence: CASSSLAEFANTGELFF. Here the CDR3 DNA reads TGTGCCAGCAGTTCCCTAGCGGAGTTCGCGAACACCGGGGAGCTGTTTTTT.

This clone was counted once. V usage is TRBV9 and J usage is TRBJ2-1; 9 nucleotides align to TRBD1. This CDR3 spans 15 amino acids. Unmatched junction bases numbered 9, after V lost 3 bases and J lost 8 bases. CDR1 is SGDLS, CDR2 YYNGEE, per germline. The CDR3 DNA follows: TGTGCCAGCAGCGCCCGGGACAGGGATTGGGATGAGCAGTTCTTC. This translates into CASSARDRDWDEQFF. Combining the CDR3 with reference TRBV9 and TRBJ2-1 gives the whole variable domain DSGVTQTPKHLITATGQRVTLRCSPRSGDLSVYWYQQSLDQGLQFLIQYYNGEERAKGNILERFSAQQFPDLHSELNLSSLELGDSALYFCASSARDRDWDEQFFGPGTRLTVL.

This clone came up once. The chain carries TRBV5-1 and TRBJ2-5, with D perhaps matching TRBD1 (6 bases). From germline, CDR1 is SGHRS and CDR2 YFSETQ. This CDR3 comprises 14 residues. V was shortened by 1 base and J by 3 bases, with 10 bases between the two germline ends. Written as DNA, the CDR3 is TGCGCCAGCAGCTTGAGCCGACAGGAAGAGACCCAGTACTTC. This translates into CASSLSRQEETQYF.

This chain uses TRBV18 with TRBJ2-3, with D unclear. The CDR3 sequence is 13 residues long. Germline V gives CDR1 KGHSH, CDR2 LQKENI. V shed 2 bases and J shed 4 bases, with 7 bases lying between them. DNA of the CDR3: TGTGCCAGCTCACCAATGGCCCCAGATACGCAGTATTTT. Its translation: CASSPMAPDTQYF.

V is TRBV4-1 and J is TRBJ1-1, with D possibly being TRBD1 (6 bases). Between the trimmed V and J ends, which lost 3 bases and 0 bases, there was a span of 17 bases. CDR1 MGHRA and CDR2 YSYEKL come from the germline V gene. The CDR3 extends over 17 amino acids. This chain's CDR3 is CASSHRPGRDMNTEAFF. CDR3 sequence (DNA): TGCGCCAGCAGCCACCGGCCAGGGAGGGACATGAACACTGAAGCTTTCTTT.

This clone was counted a few times. The rearrangement joins TRBV27 to TRBJ1-2; 9 bases fit TRBD1. This CDR3 spans 13 amino acids. The V gene's germline CDR1 is MNHEY and CDR2 SMNVEV (reference sequence). V dropped 5 bases and J dropped 4; count of bases not matched to a gene: 2. In DNA, the CDR3 is TGTGCCAGCAGTCCGGACAGGGGCTATGGCTACACCTTC. Translation: CASSPDRGYGYTF.

The chain joins TRBV5-6 to TRBJ2-5; D is possibly TRBD1 (5 bases). V was shortened by 4 bases and J by 5 bases, with 12 bases between the two germline ends. This CDR3 spans 13 amino acids. Germline-derived CDR1 and CDR2 are SGHDT and YYEEEE. This CDR3 is CASSGIPGETQYF. The CDR3 DNA reads TGTGCCAGCAGCGGTATCCCAGGGGAGACCCAGTACTTC.

A single count supports this clone. The J gene is TRBJ1-2, the V gene TRBV5-6; D remains ambiguous. The V end lost 2 bases, the J end lost 5 bases, and 13 bases lay between the germline ends. There are 14 residues in the CDR3. From germline, CDR1 is SGHDT and CDR2 YYEEEE. The CDR3 reads CASSLWGGRYGYTF. CDR3 DNA: TGTGCCAGCAGCTTATGGGGTGGGAGATATGGCTACACCTTC.

This clone appeared a single time. The chain is built from TRBV7-2 and TRBJ1-5, with TRBD1 as a possible D gene (6 bases). The CDR3 runs 13 residues. Germline loops: CDR1 SGHTA, CDR2 FQGNSA. V lost 5 bases and J lost 4, with 9 bases in between. CDR3 in DNA: TGTGCCAGCAGCGTAACAGGGAATCAGCCCCAGCATTTT. It is translated as CASSVTGNQPQHF.

This clone occurred a few times. V is TRBV7-9 and J is TRBJ1-2; no clear D gene. The CDR3 totals 16 residues. Trimming cost V 5 bases and J 3 bases, with 19 bases left between them. The germline V gene has CDR1 SEHNR and CDR2 FQNEAQ (reference sequence). The CDR3 DNA sequence: TGTGCCAGCAGCCCCCTTAGGGCCGGGATCCACTATGGCTACACCTTC. It codes for CASSPLRAGIHYGYTF.

V gene TRBV4-1 combines with J gene TRBJ2-5; D may be TRBD2 (5 bases). The CDR3 length is 14 residues. Trimming removed 0 bases from V and 4 bases from J, with 9 bases in between. CDR1 is MGHRA, CDR2 YSYEKL, per germline. CDR3 sequence: CASSQEPGIETQYF. The CDR3 region has the DNA TGCGCCAGCAGCCAAGAACCGGGGATAGAGACCCAGTACTTC.

The rearrangement links TRBV28 to TRBJ2-3; TRBD1 matches 7 bases. The V gene end was trimmed by 2 bases and the J gene end by 2 bases; junction bases not matched to a gene: 4. Germline V lookup: CDR1 MDHEN, CDR2 SYDVKM. There are 15 residues in the CDR3. CDR3 nucleotide sequence: TGTGCCAGCAGTTTACGACAGGGCCTCACAGATACGCAGTATTTT. This translates into CASSLRQGLTDTQYF.

This chain connects TRBV11-2 to TRBJ2-7; weak D call: TRBD2 (5 bases). V gave up 5 bases and J gave up 7 bases, with 12 bases separating them. The CDR3 covers 12 residues. Looked up from germline, CDR1 is SGHAT and CDR2 is FQNNGV. CDR3 protein: CASSILGGEQYF. The CDR3 nucleotides are TGTGCCAGCAGCATACTAGGTGGGGAGCAGTACTTC.

The J gene is TRBJ2-3, the V gene TRBV6-5, with 8 bases that match TRBD1. Per germline, CDR1 MNHEY and CDR2 SVGAGI. The ends lost 10 bases at V and 2 bases at J; junction bases unmatched: 8. CDR3 size: 14 residues. The CDR3 DNA reads as TGTGCCACATTCGCAGGGGGCCCCACAGATACGCAGTATTTT. Translating it yields CATFAGGPTDTQYF.

V gene TRBV29-1 combines with J gene TRBJ2-7; TRBD2 matches at 10 bases. This CDR3 has 14 residues. V shed 5 bases, J shed 2 bases, and the junction held 6 bases outside the gene matches. CDR1 is SQVTM, CDR2 ANQGSEA, per germline. The DNA of the CDR3 is TGCAGCGTTCCTAGCGGGGGAGCCACCTACGAGCAGTACTTC. It encodes CSVPSGGATYEQYF.